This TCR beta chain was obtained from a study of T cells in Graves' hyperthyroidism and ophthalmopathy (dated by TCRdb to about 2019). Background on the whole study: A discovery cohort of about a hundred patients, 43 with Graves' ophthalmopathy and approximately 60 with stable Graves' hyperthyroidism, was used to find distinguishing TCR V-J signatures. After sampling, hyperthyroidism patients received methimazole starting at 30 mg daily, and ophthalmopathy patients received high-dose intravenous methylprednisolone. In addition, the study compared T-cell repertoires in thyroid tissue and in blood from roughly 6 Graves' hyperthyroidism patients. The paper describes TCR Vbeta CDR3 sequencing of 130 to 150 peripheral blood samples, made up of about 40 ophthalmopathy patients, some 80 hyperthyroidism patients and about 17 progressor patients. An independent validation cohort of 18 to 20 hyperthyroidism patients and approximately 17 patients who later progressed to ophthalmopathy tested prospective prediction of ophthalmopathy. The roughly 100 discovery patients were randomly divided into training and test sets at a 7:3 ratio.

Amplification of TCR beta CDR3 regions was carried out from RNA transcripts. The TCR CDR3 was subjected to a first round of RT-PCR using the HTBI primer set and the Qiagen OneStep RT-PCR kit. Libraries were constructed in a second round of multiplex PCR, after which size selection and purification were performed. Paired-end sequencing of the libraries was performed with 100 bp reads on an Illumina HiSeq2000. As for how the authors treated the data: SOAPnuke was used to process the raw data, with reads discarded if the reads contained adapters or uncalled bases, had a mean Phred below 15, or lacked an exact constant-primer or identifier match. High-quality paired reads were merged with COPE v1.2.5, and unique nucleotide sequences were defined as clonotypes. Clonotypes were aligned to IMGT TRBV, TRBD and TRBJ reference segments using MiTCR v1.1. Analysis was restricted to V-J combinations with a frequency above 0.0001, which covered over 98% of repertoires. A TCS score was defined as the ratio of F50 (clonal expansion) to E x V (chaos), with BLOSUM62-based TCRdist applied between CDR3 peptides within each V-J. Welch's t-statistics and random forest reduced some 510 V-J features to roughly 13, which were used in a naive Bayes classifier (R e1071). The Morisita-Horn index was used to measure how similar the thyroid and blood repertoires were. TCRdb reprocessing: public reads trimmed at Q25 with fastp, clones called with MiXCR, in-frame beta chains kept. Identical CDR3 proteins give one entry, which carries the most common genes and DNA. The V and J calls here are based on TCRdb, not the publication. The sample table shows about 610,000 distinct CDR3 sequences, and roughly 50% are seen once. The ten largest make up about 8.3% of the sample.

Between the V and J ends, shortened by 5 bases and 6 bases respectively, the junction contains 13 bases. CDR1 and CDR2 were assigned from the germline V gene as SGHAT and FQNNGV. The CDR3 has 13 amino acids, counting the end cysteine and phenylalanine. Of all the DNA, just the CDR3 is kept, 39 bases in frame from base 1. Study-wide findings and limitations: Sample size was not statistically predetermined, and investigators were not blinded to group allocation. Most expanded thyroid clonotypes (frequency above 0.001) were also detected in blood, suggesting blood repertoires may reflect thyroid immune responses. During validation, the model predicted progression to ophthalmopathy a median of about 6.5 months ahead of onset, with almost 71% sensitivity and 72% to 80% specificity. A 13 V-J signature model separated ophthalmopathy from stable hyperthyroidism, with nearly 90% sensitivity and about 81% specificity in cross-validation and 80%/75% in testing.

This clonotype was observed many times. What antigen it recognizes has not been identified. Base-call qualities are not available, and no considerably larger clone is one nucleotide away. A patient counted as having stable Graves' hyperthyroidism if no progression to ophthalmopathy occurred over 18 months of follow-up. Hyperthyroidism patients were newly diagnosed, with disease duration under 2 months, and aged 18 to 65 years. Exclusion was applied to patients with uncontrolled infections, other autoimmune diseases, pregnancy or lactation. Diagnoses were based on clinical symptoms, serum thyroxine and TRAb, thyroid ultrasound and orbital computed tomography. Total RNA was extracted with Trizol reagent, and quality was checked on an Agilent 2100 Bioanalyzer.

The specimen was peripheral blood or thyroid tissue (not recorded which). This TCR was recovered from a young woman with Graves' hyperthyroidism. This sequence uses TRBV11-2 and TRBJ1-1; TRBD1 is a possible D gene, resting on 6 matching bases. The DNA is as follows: TGTGCCAGCAGCCTGGACAGTGGGGCTGAAGCTTTCTTT. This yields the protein CASSLDSGAEAFF.